This TCR beta chain was identified during a study of cytomegalovirus exposure and HLA in healthy donors. Study outcomes and limitations: Per a later analysis, approximately 16,000 TCR beta sequences showed association with HLA alleles at 0.05 false discovery rate. The HLA-A and HLA-B alleles of most subjects were reportedly predicted accurately from TCR beta sequences. A previous analysis found most TCR beta V segments productive roughly 87% or roughly 30% of the time.

This clone came up a few times. No antigen is known for it. There are 12 residues in the CDR3. Trimming stripped 1 base from V and 8 bases from J, with 6 bases between. Germline assignment: CDR1 SGDLS and CDR2 YYNGEE. The primer mix had 60 Vbeta and 13 Jbeta primers. Authors' data handling: Later analysis identified tens of millions of unique TCR beta chains, roughly 11 million shared. The table came from immunoSEQ multiplex PCR; TCRdb's copy has only in-frame clones and leaves some out. Clone size and V and J calls were adopted from that table, with D and trimming inferred from the DNA. The sample gives some 180,000 clones, roughly 9.5% of which show up once; approximately 1.4% is in the top ten.

Sequencing was done on a sample of PBMCs. The receptor was isolated from a woman aged 25 to 39 in good health and CMV-seropositive. The rearrangement links TRBV9 to TRBJ2-2; the D is unclear. The CDR3 nucleotides are TGTGCCAGCAGCGTATATGAGGGGGAGCTGTTTTTT. Residues: CASSVYEGELFF.